These 18 T cell receptor beta chains originate from one sample sequenced in a study of a mutant IDH1 vaccine in newly diagnosed glioma. Sample time point: week 11, during vaccination. Vaccinated patients received 300 ug of mutant IDH1 20-mer peptide per dose, with topical imiquimod. TCRdb keeps only in-frame clones here, not all; method: immunoSEQ multiplex PCR. The data hold about 130,000 clones, with roughly 77% observed a single time. These receptors have no identified antigens. The sample was PBMCs, taken from a glioma patient whose treatment included an IDH1 peptide vaccine. The receptors come from a man between 35 and 55 years old with glioma.

The sample holds a few counts of this clone. The chain combines TRBV18 with TRBJ1-5; D not certain. Germline assignment: CDR1 KGHSH and CDR2 LQKENI. V lost 6 bases and J lost 0, with 9 bases in between. CDR3 length: 14 amino acids. CDR3 protein: CASSPVNSNQPQHF. The CDR3, as DNA: TGTGCCAGCTCTCCGGTCAATAGCAATCAGCCCCAGCATTTT.

V and J are TRBV27 and TRBJ2-3; TRBD1 or TRBD2 may be the D gene (5 bases each). CDR1 MNHEY and CDR2 SMNVEV come from the germline V gene (reference sequence). The CDR3 spans 15 residues. V dropped 5 bases and J dropped 3 bases, with 15 bases sitting between them. CDR3: CASSPRGALTDTQYF. CDR3 bases: TGTGCCAGCAGTCCGAGAGGGGCTTTGACAGATACGCAGTATTTT.

The chain links TRBV6-6 to TRBJ2-3; no clear D. V lost 0 bases, J lost 5 bases, and 15 bases lay in between. CDR3 length: 16 residues. Germline CDR1 reads MNHNY; CDR2 reads SVGAGI (reference sequence). The CDR3 loop reads CASSYSLRSGEDTQYF. In DNA form, the CDR3 reads TGTGCCAGCAGTTACTCGTTACGGTCTGGGGAAGATACGCAGTATTTT.

The chain recombines TRBV5-1 with TRBJ2-5, with D tentatively TRBD1 (6 bases). Germline V gene data show CDR1 as SGHRS and CDR2 as YFSETQ. Trimming removed 2 bases from V and 0 bases from J, with 8 bases in between. The CDR3 is made up of 14 amino acids. The CDR3 DNA sequence: TGCGCCAGCAGCTTACGGACAGACCAAGAGACCCAGTACTTC. Amino acid sequence: CASSLRTDQETQYF.

V usage is TRBV18 and J usage is TRBJ2-4, with D perhaps matching TRBD2 (7 bases). There are 15 residues in the CDR3. In germline, CDR1 is KGHSH, CDR2 LQKENI. V lost 6 bases and J lost 5, with 17 bases in between. The CDR3 here is CASSPRRGAENIQYF. The CDR3 bases are TGTGCCAGCTCTCCCCGCCGGGGGGCGGAAAACATTCAGTACTTC.

This sequence joins TRBV10-3 and TRBJ2-5; D is possibly TRBD2 (6 bases). The DNA end is more similar to TRBJ2-7, so the J call may be wrong. This CDR3 region has 13 residues. In germline, CDR1 is ENHRY, CDR2 SYGVKD. The CDR3: CAISESRGHEQYF. The CDR3 DNA is TGTGCCATCAGTGAGTCGCGGGGCCACGAGCAGTACTTC.

The table lists this clone with a few counts. This chain connects TRBV7-9 to TRBJ1-5; 9 bases are a match to TRBD1. Germline-derived CDR1 and CDR2 are SEHNR and FQNEAQ (reference sequence). The CDR3 totals 16 residues. V lost 5 bases, J lost 2 bases, and 7 bases stayed unmatched. The CDR3, as DNA: TGTGCCAGCAGCCCCATGGACAGGGGTGGCAATCAGCCCCAGCATTTT. It specifies CASSPMDRGGNQPQHF.

CDR3 DNA: TGCGCCAGCAGCCCAGGACTAGCAGGGCTCCGGGCAGATACGCAGTATTTT. It encodes CASSPGLAGLRADTQYF. The chain uses TRBV5-1 and TRBJ2-3, with 8 bases lining up with TRBD2. Per germline, CDR1 SGHRS and CDR2 YFSETQ. The CDR3 consists of 17 residues. V was clipped by 4 bases and J by 4 bases; unmatched bases: 14.

There are a few counts of this clone. The chain recombines TRBV7-8 with TRBJ2-1; D gene uncertain. This CDR3 has 16 amino acids. CDR1 SGHVS and CDR2 FQNEAQ come from the germline V gene. Trimming cost V 2 bases and J 8 bases, with 19 bases left between them. In DNA, the CDR3 is TGTGCCAGCAGCTTACCATTACGTCTGGGAAAGCATGAGCAGTTCTTC. This codes for CASSLPLRLGKHEQFF. Supplemented by reference TRBV7-8 and TRBJ2-1, the full variable domain reads GAGVSQSPRYKVAKRGQDVALRCDPISGHVSLFWYQQALGQGPEFLTYFQNEAQLDKSGLPSDRFFAERPEGSVSTLKIQRTQQEDSAVYLCASSLPLRLGKHEQFFGPGTRLTVL.

The genes are TRBV9 and TRBJ2-1; D call uncertain. From germline, CDR1 is SGDLS and CDR2 YYNGEE. V lost 0 bases and J 10 bases, leaving 14 bases between the germline ends. The CDR3 has 14 amino acids. CDR3 coding DNA: TGTGCCAGCAGCGTAGGCGCCTCCCTGGGAGAGCAGTTCTTC. This encodes CASSVGASLGEQFF.

The chain combines TRBV30 with TRBJ1-6; D uncertain. Germline-derived CDR1 and CDR2 are GTSNPN and SVGIG (reference sequence). Trimming cost V 3 bases and J 7 bases, with 19 bases left between them. The CDR3 is 16 amino acids. In nucleotides, the CDR3 is TGTGCCTGGAGCTTAGCCCCAAGGTGGGGAAATTCACCCCTCCACTTT. This encodes CAWSLAPRWGNSPLHF.

This chain joins TRBV7-2 and TRBJ2-5, with 14 bases identical to TRBD2. The germline V gene encodes CDR1 SGHTA and CDR2 FQGNSA. V trimming: 4 bases; J trimming: 9 bases; junction bases outside the gene matches: 4. The CDR3 totals 14 residues. The DNA for the CDR3 is TGTGCCAGCAGCTCGACTAGCGGGGGGGCGGCCCAGTACTTC. It is translated as CASSSTSGGAAQYF.

In DNA form, the CDR3 reads TGTGCCAGCAGCTTGGGGCTAGGGACGGGAGAAAAACTGTTTTTT. Residues: CASSLGLGTGEKLFF. The chain carries TRBV5-5 and TRBJ1-4; possibly TRBD1 for D (5 bases). Germline V gene lookup returns CDR1 SGHKS and CDR2 YYEKEE (reference sequence). CDR3 length: 15 residues. V lost 0 bases and J 8 bases, leaving 14 bases between the germline ends.

This clone was picked up a small number of times. The chain uses TRBV19 and TRBJ2-2, with D possibly called TRBD1 or TRBD2 (5 bases each). CDR1 is LNHDA, CDR2 SQIVND, per germline (reference sequence). V was cut by 5 bases and J by 4 bases, with 17 bases left in between. This CDR3 comprises 16 residues. In nucleotides, the CDR3 is TGTGCCAGTAGTTCCCCCCCGGGACGGGTCACCGGGGAGCTGTTTTTT. Protein product: CASSSPPGRVTGELFF.

V and J are TRBV5-1 and TRBJ1-2; tentative D call: TRBD1 (6 bases). V was clipped by 0 bases and J by 3 bases, with 12 bases between them. In germline, CDR1 is SGHRS, CDR2 YFSETQ. The CDR3 loop spans 15 amino acids. In DNA, the CDR3 is TGCGCCAGCAGCTTGGGAGGCAGGGGCCACTATGGCTACACCTTC. This codes for CASSLGGRGHYGYTF.

This chain connects TRBV5-6 to TRBJ2-7; 9 bases are a match to TRBD1. Trimming cost V 5 bases and J 6 bases; bases outside gene matches: 6. The CDR3 totals 13 residues. The germline gives CDR1 SGHDT, CDR2 YYEEEE. The CDR3 coding sequence is TGTGCCAGCAGAACCGGGACAGGGACCGAGCAGTACTTC. Amino acid sequence: CASRTGTGTEQYF.

The rearrangement joins TRBV19 to TRBJ2-1; a weak D match, TRBD2 (6 bases). There are 13 residues in the CDR3. V was shortened by 4 bases and J by 4 bases, with 8 bases between the two germline ends. Germline CDR1 is LNHDA and CDR2 is SQIVND (reference sequence). The CDR3 loop reads CASSRDFYNEQFF. The CDR3 bases are TGTGCCAGTAGTAGGGACTTTTACAATGAGCAGTTCTTC. The full variable domain, completed using reference TRBV19 and TRBJ2-1, is DGGITQSPKYLFRKEGQNVTLSCEQNLNHDAMYWYRQDPGQGLRLIYYSQIVNDFQKGDIAEGYSVSREKKESFPLTVTSAQKNPTAFYLCASSRDFYNEQFFGPGTRLTVL.

The gene calls are TRBV11-2 and TRBJ2-3; D perhaps matches TRBD2 (6 bases). The CDR3 is 17 residues long. Germline V gives CDR1 SGHAT, CDR2 FQNNGV. V lost 2 bases and J lost 3, with 18 bases in between. CDR3 DNA sequence: TGTGCCAGCAGCTTATCAATGACTAGACCCGGGACAGATACGCAGTATTTT. Its translation is CASSLSMTRPGTDTQYF.